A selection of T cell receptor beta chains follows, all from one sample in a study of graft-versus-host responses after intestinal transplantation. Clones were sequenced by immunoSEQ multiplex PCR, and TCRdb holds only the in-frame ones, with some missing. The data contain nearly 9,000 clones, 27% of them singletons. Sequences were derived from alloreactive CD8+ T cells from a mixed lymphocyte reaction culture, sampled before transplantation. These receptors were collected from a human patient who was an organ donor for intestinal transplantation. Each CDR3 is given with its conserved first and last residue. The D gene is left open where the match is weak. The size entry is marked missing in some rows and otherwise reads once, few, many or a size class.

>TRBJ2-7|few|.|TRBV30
TGTGCCTGGAGCCGGGAGTTCTACGAGCAGTACTTC
CAWSREFYEQYF
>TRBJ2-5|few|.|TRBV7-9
TGTGCCAGCAGCTTAGTTTACGCTAGCCCGCAGACCCAGTACTTC
CASSLVYASPQTQYF
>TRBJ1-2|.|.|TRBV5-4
TGTGCCAGCTTCGTAATCTTACCAGGAAAGACCTATGGCTACACCTTC
CASFVILPGKTYGYTF
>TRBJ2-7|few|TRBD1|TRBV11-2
TGTGCCAGCAGCCGGGACAGGGGGGACGAGCAGTACTTC
CASSRDRGDEQYF
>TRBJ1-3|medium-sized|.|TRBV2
TGTGCCAGCAATCCACAGGGCTCTGGAAACACCATATATTTT
CASNPQGSGNTIYF
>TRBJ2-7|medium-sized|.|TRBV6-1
TGTGCCAGCAGTGATTATCAACTGTCCTACGAGCAGTACTTC
CASSDYQLSYEQYF
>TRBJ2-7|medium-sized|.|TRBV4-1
TGCGCCAGCAGCCCGGGACAAAACTCCTACGAGCAGTACTTC
CASSPGQNSYEQYF
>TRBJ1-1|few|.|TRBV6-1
TGTGCCAGCACCCCCAACACTGAAGCTTTCTTT
CASTPNTEAFF
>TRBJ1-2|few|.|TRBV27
TGTGCCAGCAGTTTCGGATCCAACCAGGGCTACACCTTC
CASSFGSNQGYTF
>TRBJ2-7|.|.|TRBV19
TGTGCCAGTAGTATTCATGTGGCCAACGAGCAGTACTTC
CASSIHVANEQYF
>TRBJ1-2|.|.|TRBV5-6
TGTGCCAGCAGCTTGGCCCCCTCATTTGGCTATGGCTACACCTTC
CASSLAPSFGYGYTF
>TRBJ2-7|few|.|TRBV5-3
TGTGCCAGAAGCTTGACAGGGTTTTACGAGCAGTACTTC
CARSLTGFYEQYF
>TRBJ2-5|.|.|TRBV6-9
TGTGCCAGCAGTTACATCCGGGTACAGATAGAGACCCAGTACTTC
CASSYIRVQIETQYF
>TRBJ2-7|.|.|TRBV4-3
TGCGCCAGCAGCCATTACCAGGGTCACTACGAGCAGTACTTC
CASSHYQGHYEQYF
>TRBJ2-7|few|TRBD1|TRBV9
TGTGCCAGCAGCGTAGGGACAGGGGTCTACGAGCAGTACTTC
CASSVGTGVYEQYF
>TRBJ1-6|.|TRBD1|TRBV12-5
TGTGCTAGTGGTTTGGTACGGGACAGGGGCTCACCCCTCCACTTT
CASGLVRDRGSPLHF
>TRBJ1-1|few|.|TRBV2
TGTGCCAGCAGCTTAGGCCCGGGTGAAGCTTTCTTT
CASSLGPGEAFF